These 18 T cell receptor beta chains were all obtained from the same sample, sequenced in a study of vaccination and CD4 T cells after COVID-19. These TCRs' antigens remain unknown. The treatment was: roughly 10-day PBMC culture with coronavirus spike peptide pools or control peptides (ViraFEST assay). Cultured CD4+ T cell DNA was sequenced using the Oncomine TCR Beta short-read assay. MiXCR, applied by TCRdb to the PCR reads, yields one record per CDR3 protein. The sample consists of about 16,000 distinct CDR3 sequences, 35% to 45% of them appearing once. Material: CD4+ T cells from blood, cultured in vitro, obtained before SARS-CoV-2 vaccination. These receptors all stem from a human donor who received a COVID-19 vaccine.

V is TRBV2 and J is TRBJ2-5; possibly TRBD2 for D (6 bases). This CDR3 region has 13 residues. Per the germline V gene, CDR1 is SNHLY and CDR2 is FYNNEI. The V gene lost 6 bases and the J gene lost 5 bases, with 13 bases spanning the gap. This CDR3 is CASRPGVSETQYF. The CDR3 nucleotides are TGTGCCAGCAGGCCGGGAGTCTCGGAGACCCAGTACTTC.

J is TRBJ1-2 and V is TRBV6-1; 7 nucleotides agree with TRBD1. J lost 6 bases, V lost 9 bases, and 10 bases had no gene match. CDR1 and CDR2 (germline): MNHNS, SASEGT. The length of the CDR3 is 13 residues. The CDR3: CASGAGGGNGYTF. CDR3 nucleotides: TGTGCCAGTGGGGCAGGGGGAGGGAATGGCTACACCTTC.

This chain uses TRBV19 with TRBJ2-6; 7 bases are a match to TRBD1. The J segment lost 0 bases and the V segment lost 3 bases, leaving 8 bases of the junction unmatched. Germline V gives CDR1 LNHDA, CDR2 SQIVND (reference sequence). This CDR3 contains 18 residues. In DNA, the CDR3 is TGTGCCAGTAGTATCCGGGCAGGGGGAATCTCTGGGGCCAACGTCCTGACTTTC. Its translation is CASSIRAGGISGANVLTF.

The rearrangement uses TRBV24-1 and TRBJ2-3; the D is unclear. Trimming cost V 6 bases and J 6 bases, with 18 bases left between them. This CDR3 has 15 residues. Germline assignment: CDR1 KGHDR and CDR2 SFDVKD. The CDR3 DNA is TGTGCCACCAGTTTTTCATCGGGCCAGACGGATACGCAGTATTTT. Its protein product is CATSFSSGQTDTQYF.

The CDR3 reads CASRYSGGAYNEQFF. The CDR3, as DNA: TGTGCCAGCAGGTACAGCGGGGGGGCCTACAATGAGCAGTTCTTC. This chain joins TRBV7-9 and TRBJ2-1; TRBD2 agrees at 10 bases. Germline V gives CDR1 SEHNR, CDR2 FQNEAQ (reference sequence). The CDR3 loop spans 15 amino acids. V was clipped by 6 bases and J by 2 bases; unmatched bases: 4.

The chain joins TRBV5-6 to TRBJ1-1, with 11 bases identical to TRBD1. This CDR3 is built from 17 residues. The V and J ends lost 0 bases and 10 bases, in that order; junction bases with no gene match: 14. Germline CDR1 is SGHDT and CDR2 is YYEEEE. The CDR3 is CASSLAGGQGGNSGAFF. In nucleotides, the CDR3 is TGTGCCAGCAGCTTGGCCGGGGGACAGGGGGGCAACAGTGGAGCTTTCTTT.

This clonotype has only one observation. The rearrangement joins TRBV30 to TRBJ2-4; D is perhaps TRBD2 (5 bases). Trimming took off 5 bases at V and 9 bases at J, with 14 bases between the two ends. The CDR3 sequence is 12 residues long. In germline, CDR1 is GTSNPN, CDR2 SVGIG (reference sequence). The CDR3: CAWARGYGIQYF. The CDR3 DNA is TGTGCCTGGGCCCGGGGTTACGGCATTCAGTACTTC.

The CDR3 loop reads CASSHGTSYNEQFF. The CDR3 DNA sequence: TGTGCCAGCAGCCACGGGACCTCCTACAATGAGCAGTTCTTC. The chain combines TRBV3-1 with TRBJ2-1; D is tentatively TRBD1 or TRBD2 (5 bases each). The CDR3 totals 14 residues. The germline V gene has CDR1 LGHDT and CDR2 YNNKEL (reference sequence). Trimming removed 3 bases from V and 0 bases from J, with 6 bases in between.

This sequence joins TRBV20-1 and TRBJ1-1; D is perhaps TRBD1 (5 bases). The CDR3 is 13 amino acids. Germline V gives CDR1 DFQATT, CDR2 SNEGSKA (reference sequence). Trimming stripped 0 bases from V and 3 bases from J, with 8 bases between. This CDR3 reads CSAREGTYTEAFF. The CDR3 DNA sequence: TGCAGTGCTAGAGAAGGGACCTACACTGAAGCTTTCTTT.

The genes are TRBV5-1 and TRBJ2-6, with 10 bases identical to TRBD1. Germline V gene data show CDR1 as SGHRS and CDR2 as YFSETQ. The CDR3 is 16 residues long. The V and J ends lost 4 bases and 3 bases, in that order; junction bases with no gene match: 4. CDR3 coding DNA: TGCGCCAGCAGCCCGGGGACAGGGGATGGGGCCAACGTCCTGACTTTC. Encoded protein: CASSPGTGDGANVLTF.

This clonotype has more than one count but fewer than ten. This chain connects TRBV5-1 to TRBJ1-6; D perhaps matches TRBD1 (5 bases). V shed 4 bases and J shed 3 bases, with 8 bases lying between them. The length of the CDR3 is 14 residues. CDR1 is SGHRS and CDR2 is YFSETQ in the germline V gene. The CDR3 sequence is CASSLQVYNSPLHF. The CDR3 nucleotides read TGCGCCAGCAGCCTACAGGTCTATAATTCACCCCTCCACTTT. Supplemented by reference TRBV5-1 and TRBJ1-6, the full variable domain reads KAGVTQTPRYLIKTRGQQVTLSCSPISGHRSVSWYQQTPGQGLQFLFEYFSETQRNKGNFPGRFSGRQFSNSRSEMNVSTLELGDSALYLCASSLQVYNSPLHFGNGTRLTVT.

The genes are TRBV9 and TRBJ1-2; 7 bases map to TRBD1. With 0 bases clipped from V and 3 bases from J, the junction kept 5 bases outside the gene matches. This CDR3 is 15 amino acids long. Germline V gives CDR1 SGDLS, CDR2 YYNGEE. The CDR3 DNA sequence: TGTGCCAGCAGCGTAGGGGCAGGGGGTTACTATGGCTACACCTTC. Its translation is CASSVGAGGYYGYTF.

The CDR3 sequence: CATKEDNSNQPQHF. CDR3 nucleotide sequence: TGTGCCACCAAGGAAGATAATAGCAATCAGCCCCAGCATTTT. The chain carries TRBV5-4 and TRBJ1-5, with D uncertain. The CDR3 is 14 amino acids. V shed 9 bases and J shed 0 bases, with 13 bases lying between them. Germline values: CDR1 SGHNT, CDR2 YYREEE (reference sequence).

The rearrangement links TRBV3-1 to TRBJ2-1; D remains ambiguous. The CDR3 sequence is 16 residues long. Germline CDR1 and CDR2: LGHDT and YNNKEL (reference sequence). V shed 0 bases and J shed 0 bases, with 9 bases lying between them. CDR3 bases: TGTGCCAGCAGCCAAGATCAGGCGAGCTCCTACAATGAGCAGTTCTTC. The encoded protein is CASSQDQASSYNEQFF.

This chain joins TRBV10-3 and TRBJ1-1; the D is unclear. Trimming pared 3 bases from V and 7 bases from J, leaving 6 bases between. CDR3 size: 11 residues. CDR1 ENHRY and CDR2 SYGVKD come from the germline V gene. CDR3 sequence (DNA): TGTGCCATCAGTGACCTTGGTGAAGCTTTCTTT. This encodes CAISDLGEAFF.

The chain links TRBV5-1 to TRBJ1-1, with D perhaps TRBD1 (5 bases). CDR1 and CDR2 (germline): SGHRS, YFSETQ. The CDR3 length is 16 residues. The V and J ends lost 0 bases and 0 bases respectively, with 12 bases between them. CDR3 sequence: CASSLESGHMNTEAFF. DNA for the CDR3: TGCGCCAGCAGCTTGGAGTCAGGGCACATGAACACTGAAGCTTTCTTT.

This sequence joins TRBV19 and TRBJ1-1; a weak D match, TRBD1 (5 bases). Trimming took off 3 bases at V and 0 bases at J, with 14 bases between the two ends. CDR1 and CDR2 from the germline V gene are LNHDA and SQIVND (reference sequence). The CDR3 is made up of 16 amino acids. CDR3 nucleotides: TGTGCCAGTAGTATGCCAAGACAGAGAATGAACACTGAAGCTTTCTTT. Its translation: CASSMPRQRMNTEAFF.

Comments on this clonotype: An end of the junction does not agree with germline; a read error may underlie this. The V gene is TRBV7-2, the J gene TRBJ2-5, with 9 nucleotides matching TRBD1. CDR1 is SGHTA, CDR2 FQGNSA, per germline. This CDR3 contains 18 residues. CDR3 in DNA: TGTGCCAGCAGCTTTGGATTCCCCGGGACAGGGCATATGGAGACCCTGTACTTC. Its translation is CASSFGFPGTGHMETLYF.